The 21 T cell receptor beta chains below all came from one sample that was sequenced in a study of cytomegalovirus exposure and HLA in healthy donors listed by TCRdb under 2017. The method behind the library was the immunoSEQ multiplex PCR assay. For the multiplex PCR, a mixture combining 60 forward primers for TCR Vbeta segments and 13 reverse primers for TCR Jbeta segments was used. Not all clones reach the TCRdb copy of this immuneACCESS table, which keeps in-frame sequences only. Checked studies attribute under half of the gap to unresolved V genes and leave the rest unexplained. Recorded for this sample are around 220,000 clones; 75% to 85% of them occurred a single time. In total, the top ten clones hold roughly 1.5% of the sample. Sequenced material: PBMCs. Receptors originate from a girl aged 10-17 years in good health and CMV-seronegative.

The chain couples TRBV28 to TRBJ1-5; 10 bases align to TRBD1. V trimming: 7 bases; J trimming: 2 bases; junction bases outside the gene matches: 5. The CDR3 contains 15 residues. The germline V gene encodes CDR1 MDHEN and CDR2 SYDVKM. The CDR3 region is CASTWTGGRNQPQHF. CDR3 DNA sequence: TGTGCCAGCACCTGGACAGGGGGACGCAATCAGCCCCAGCATTTT.

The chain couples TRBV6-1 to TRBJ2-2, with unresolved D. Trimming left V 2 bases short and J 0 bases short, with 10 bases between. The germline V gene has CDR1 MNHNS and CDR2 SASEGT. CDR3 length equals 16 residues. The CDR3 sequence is CASSELSLSNTGELFF. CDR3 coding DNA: TGTGCCAGCAGTGAACTCTCACTTTCGAACACCGGGGAGCTGTTTTTT.

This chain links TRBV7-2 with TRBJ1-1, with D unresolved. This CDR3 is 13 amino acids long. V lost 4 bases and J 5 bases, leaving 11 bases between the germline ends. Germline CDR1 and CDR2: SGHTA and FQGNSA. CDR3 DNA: TGTGCCAGCAGCTCAACCGGGTGGACTGAAGCTTTCTTT. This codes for CASSSTGWTEAFF.

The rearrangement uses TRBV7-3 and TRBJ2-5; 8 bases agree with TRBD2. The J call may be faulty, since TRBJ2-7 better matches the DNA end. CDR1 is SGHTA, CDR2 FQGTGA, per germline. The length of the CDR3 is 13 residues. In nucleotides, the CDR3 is TGTGCCAGCAGCTTGCGGCGGGAGGACGAGCAGTACTTC. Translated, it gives CASSLRREDEQYF.

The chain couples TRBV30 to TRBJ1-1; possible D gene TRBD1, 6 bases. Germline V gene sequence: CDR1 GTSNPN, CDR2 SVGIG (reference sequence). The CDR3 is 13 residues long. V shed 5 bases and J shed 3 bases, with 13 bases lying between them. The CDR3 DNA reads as TGTGCCTGGGGGTGGACAGCCTACACTGAAGCTTTCTTT. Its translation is CAWGWTAYTEAFF.

The DNA for the CDR3 is TGTGCCAGCAGCGGGACAGTGGGAGGCAATCAGCCCCAGCATTTT. As protein: CASSGTVGGNQPQHF. The chain uses TRBV2 and TRBJ1-5; TRBD1 matches 7 bases. CDR1 and CDR2 from the germline V gene are SNHLY and FYNNEI. Losses at the gene ends were 6 bases for V and 2 bases for J; bases not matched to a gene: 7. This CDR3 has 15 residues.

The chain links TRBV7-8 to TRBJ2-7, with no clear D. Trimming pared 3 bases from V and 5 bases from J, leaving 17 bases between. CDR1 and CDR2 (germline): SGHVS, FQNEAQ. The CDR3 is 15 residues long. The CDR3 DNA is TGTGCCAGCAGCTTTTCCTTGAGGCCGATTGACGAGCAGTACTTC. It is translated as CASSFSLRPIDEQYF.

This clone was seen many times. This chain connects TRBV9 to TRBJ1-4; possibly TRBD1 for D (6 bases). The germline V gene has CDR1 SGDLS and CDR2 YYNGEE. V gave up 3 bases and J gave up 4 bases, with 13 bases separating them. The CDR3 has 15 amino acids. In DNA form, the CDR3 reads TGTGCCAGCAGCGCACAACAGGGTAGTAATGAAAAACTGTTTTTT. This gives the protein CASSAQQGSNEKLFF.

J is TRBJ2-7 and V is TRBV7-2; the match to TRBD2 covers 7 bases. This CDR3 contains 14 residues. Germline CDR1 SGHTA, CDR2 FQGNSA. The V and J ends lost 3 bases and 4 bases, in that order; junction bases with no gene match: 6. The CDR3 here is CASSFSGMTYEQYF. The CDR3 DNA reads TGTGCCAGCAGCTTCAGCGGGATGACGTACGAGCAGTACTTC.

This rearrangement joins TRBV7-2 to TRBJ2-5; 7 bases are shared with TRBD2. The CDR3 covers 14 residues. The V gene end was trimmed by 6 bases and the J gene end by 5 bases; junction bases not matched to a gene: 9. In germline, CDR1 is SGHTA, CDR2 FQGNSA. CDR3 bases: TGTGCCAGCAGTCCGAATCTGGGAGGGGAGACCCAGTACTTC. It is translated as CASSPNLGGETQYF. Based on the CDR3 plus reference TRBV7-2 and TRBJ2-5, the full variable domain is GAGVSQSPSNKVTEKGKDVELRCDPISGHTALYWYRQSLGQGLEFLIYFQGNSAPDKSGLPSDRFSAERTGGSVSTLTIQRTQQEDSAVYLCASSPNLGGETQYFGPGTRLLVL.

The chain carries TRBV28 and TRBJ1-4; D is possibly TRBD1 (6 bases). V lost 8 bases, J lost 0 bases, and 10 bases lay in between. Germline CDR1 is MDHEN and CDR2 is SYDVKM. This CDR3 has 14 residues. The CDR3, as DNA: TGTGCCAGCCAGGGGCCAGCAACTAATGAAAAACTGTTTTTT. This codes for CASQGPATNEKLFF.

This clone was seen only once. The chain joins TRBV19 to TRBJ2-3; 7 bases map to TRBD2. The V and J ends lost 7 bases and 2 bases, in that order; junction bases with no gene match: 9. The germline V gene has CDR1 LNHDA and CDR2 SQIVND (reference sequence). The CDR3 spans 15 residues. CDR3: CASTSGGGPTDTQYF. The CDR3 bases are TGTGCCAGTACGAGTGGGGGAGGGCCCACAGATACGCAGTATTTT.

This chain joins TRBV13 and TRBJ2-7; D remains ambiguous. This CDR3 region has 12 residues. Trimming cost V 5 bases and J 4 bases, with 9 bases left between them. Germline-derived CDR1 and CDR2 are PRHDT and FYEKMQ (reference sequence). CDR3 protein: CASSKRRYEQYF. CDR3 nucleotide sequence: TGTGCCAGCAGCAAGAGGCGGTACGAGCAGTACTTC.

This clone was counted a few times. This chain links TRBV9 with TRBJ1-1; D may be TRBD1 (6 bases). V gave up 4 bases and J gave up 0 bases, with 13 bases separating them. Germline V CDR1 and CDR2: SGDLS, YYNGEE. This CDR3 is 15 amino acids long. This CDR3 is CASSPRTAVNTEAFF. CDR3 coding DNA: TGTGCCAGCAGCCCACGGACAGCCGTGAACACTGAAGCTTTCTTT.

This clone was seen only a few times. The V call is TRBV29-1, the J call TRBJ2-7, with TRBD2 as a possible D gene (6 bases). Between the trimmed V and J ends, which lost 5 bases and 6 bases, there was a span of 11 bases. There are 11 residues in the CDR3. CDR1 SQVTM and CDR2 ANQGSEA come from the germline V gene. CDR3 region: CSVRGEVEQYF. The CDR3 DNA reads TGCAGCGTTCGCGGGGAGGTCGAGCAGTACTTC.

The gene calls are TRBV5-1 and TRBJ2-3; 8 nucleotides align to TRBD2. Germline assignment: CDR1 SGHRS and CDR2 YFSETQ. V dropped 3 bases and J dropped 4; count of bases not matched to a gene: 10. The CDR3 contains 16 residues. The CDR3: CASSSGRGAGADTQYF. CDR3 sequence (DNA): TGCGCCAGCAGCTCGGGGCGGGGGGCGGGCGCAGATACGCAGTATTTT.

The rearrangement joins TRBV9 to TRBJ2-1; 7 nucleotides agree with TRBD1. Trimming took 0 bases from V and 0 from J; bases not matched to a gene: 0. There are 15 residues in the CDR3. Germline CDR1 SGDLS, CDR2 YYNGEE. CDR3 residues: CASSVGTGSYNEQFF. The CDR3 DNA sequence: TGTGCCAGCAGCGTAGGGACAGGCTCCTACAATGAGCAGTTCTTC. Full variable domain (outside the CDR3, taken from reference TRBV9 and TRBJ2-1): DSGVTQTPKHLITATGQRVTLRCSPRSGDLSVYWYQQSLDQGLQFLIQYYNGEERAKGNILERFSAQQFPDLHSELNLSSLELGDSALYFCASSVGTGSYNEQFFGPGTRLTVL.

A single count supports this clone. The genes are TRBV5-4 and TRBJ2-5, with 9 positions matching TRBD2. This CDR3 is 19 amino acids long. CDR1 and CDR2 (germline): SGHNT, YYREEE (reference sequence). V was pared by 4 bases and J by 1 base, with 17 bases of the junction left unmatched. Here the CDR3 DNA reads TGTGCCAGCAGCCGCGATGGCGGGGGGGCCATTAAGGTCCAAGAGACCCAGTACTTC. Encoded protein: CASSRDGGGAIKVQETQYF.

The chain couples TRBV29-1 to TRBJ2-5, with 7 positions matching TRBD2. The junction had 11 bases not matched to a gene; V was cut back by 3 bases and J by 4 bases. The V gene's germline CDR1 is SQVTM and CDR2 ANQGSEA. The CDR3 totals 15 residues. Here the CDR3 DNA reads TGCAGCGTTGATGGGGAGGGTCGAGACGGAGAGACCCAGTACTTC. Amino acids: CSVDGEGRDGETQYF.

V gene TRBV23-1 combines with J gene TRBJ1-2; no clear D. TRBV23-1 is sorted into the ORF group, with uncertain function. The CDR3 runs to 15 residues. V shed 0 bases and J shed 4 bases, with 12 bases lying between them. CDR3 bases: TGCGCCAGCAGTCAATCGCGGCAGATACCCTATGGCTACACCTTC. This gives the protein CASSQSRQIPYGYTF.

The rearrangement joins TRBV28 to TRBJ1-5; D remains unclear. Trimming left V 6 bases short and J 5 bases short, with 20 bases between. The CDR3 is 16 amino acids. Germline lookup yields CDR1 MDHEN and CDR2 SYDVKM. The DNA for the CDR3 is TGTGCCAGCAGCAACCTGGCCTGGAGGGAGGATCAGCCCCAGCATTTT. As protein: CASSNLAWREDQPQHF.